This TCR beta chain was identified in a study of T-cell reconstitution after alpha-beta-depleted transplantation in children. Study findings and constraints: In some patients, recipient T cells and intrathymic progenitors surviving conditioning explained high day-60 diversity. Two months or so post-transplant, alpha-beta T cells reportedly derived from several hundred expanded graft clones.

This CDR3 has 15 amino acids. V lost 0 bases to trimming and J lost 0 bases, with 8 bases between them. Looked up from germline, CDR1 is PRHDT and CDR2 is FYEKMQ (reference sequence). This clonotype was seen repeatedly, ten times or more. The antigen remains unidentified. TCRbeta library preparation incorporated unique molecular identifiers. TCRdb itself ran the PCR reads through MiXCR, one entry per CDR3 protein. The sample contains 55,000 to 70,000 distinct CDR3 sequences, approximately 11% of which appear only once. The specimen was PBMCs, collected before TCRalphabeta/CD19-depleted stem cell transplant. J is TRBJ1-1 and V is TRBV13; no clear D. This receptor was taken from a boy between 10 and 17 years old with acute myeloid leukemia, due to receive a stem cell transplant. CDR3 in amino acids: CASSLGLAVNTEAFF. In DNA, the CDR3 is TGTGCCAGCAGCTTAGGCCTGGCGGTGAACACTGAAGCTTTCTTT.